This T cell receptor beta chain was obtained from a study of sequential checkpoint blockade in melanoma. The data were produced by immunoSEQ multiplex PCR, yet TCRdb's version contains in-frame clones alone and is incomplete. The data contain thousands of clones, 90% of them singletons. The sample's treatment: randomized to nivolumab then ipilimumab (arm A) or the reverse (arm B). The clonotype comes from a human donor with melanoma. Sequencing used CD8+ T cells sorted from blood (inferred from file names), obtained from a patient given nivolumab and ipilimumab in sequence.

The CDR3 DNA is TGCGCCAGCAGCCAAGAGCGGGAAGTTGGCGAGCAGTACTTC. Translation: CASSQEREVGEQYF. The chain employs TRBV4-1 and TRBJ2-5, with a tentative D call TRBD2 (6 bases). The end of the DNA fits TRBJ2-7 better, so the J call may be wrong. The CDR3 has 14 residues. The germline CDR1 and CDR2 sequences are MGHRA and YSYEKL.